Given below is one TCR beta chain in context. The data stem from a study of blood T cell repertoires in COVID-19. Study-level information: There were acute and convalescent COVID-19 samples, and they came from the United States, Italy and Spain. T cells, B-cell-depleted T cells, or PBMCs provided the cDNA or gDNA that served as material.

This CDR3 has 13 amino acids. CDR1 and CDR2 (germline): SGHRS, YFSETQ. V shed 7 bases and J 7 bases; nucleotides not matched to a gene: 10. Original processing notes: Amplifying reference gene primers gave estimates of nucleated cell counts. Clones were sequenced by immunoSEQ multiplex PCR, and TCRdb holds only the in-frame ones, with some missing. V, J and clone size are those of that table, while D and trimming were read from the DNA. Of 150,000 to 200,000 clones listed, roughly 91% are singletons. The rearrangement joins TRBV5-1 to TRBJ1-1, with 7 bases lining up with TRBD1. Specimen: peripheral blood. The sequence was obtained from a man aged 18 to 29 with acute or convalescent COVID-19. The CDR3 DNA reads TGCGCCAGCGGGACAGCATACAACTTTGAAGCTTTCTTT. The encoded protein is CASGTAYNFEAFF.